Following are 8 T cell receptor beta chains from one sample sequenced in a study of Graves' ophthalmopathy and Graves' hyperthyroidism (dated by TCRdb to 2016 to 2019). Data came from an Illumina HiSeq 2000. For repertoire sequencing, the TCR beta CDR3 regions were amplified from RNA transcripts. The first round of RT-PCR was done with HTBI primers and the Qiagen OneStep RT-PCR kit, and was followed by a second round of multiplex PCR, then size selection and purification. The public sequencing data were trimmed at Q25 with fastp and processed into clonotypes with MiXCR by TCRdb, which kept only in-frame beta chains. Rows merge per CDR3 protein into single entries with the most common DNA and genes. The sample table records hundreds of thousands of distinct CDR3 sequences; 20% to 25% of these occur just once. The ten largest clones add up to roughly 7.4% of the sample. The material sequenced was peripheral blood. These receptor sequences come from a woman under 30 with stable Graves' hyperthyroidism. Some clones in this sample may be carry-over from other donors' samples. Donor details come from another sample of the same person, matched by shared clones.

This chain links TRBV7-8 with TRBJ2-4; 12 bases line up with TRBD2. CDR3 length: 17 amino acids. Germline CDR1 is SGHVS and CDR2 is FQNEAQ. The trim removed 5 bases at V and 4 bases at J, leaving 9 bases unmatched. In nucleotides, the CDR3 is TGTGCCAGCAGCGACACTAGCGGGGGGTACGAAAAAAACATTCAGTACTTC. Its translation: CASSDTSGGYEKNIQYF. The variable domain in full, with the rest retrieved from reference TRBV7-8 and TRBJ2-4, is GAGVSQSPRYKVAKRGQDVALRCDPISGHVSLFWYQQALGQGPEFLTYFQNEAQLDKSGLPSDRFFAERPEGSVSTLKIQRTQQEDSAVYLCASSDTSGGYEKNIQYFGAGTRLSVL.

This clonotype was seen a few times. CDR3 sequence: CASSLGQAPPQETQYF. In DNA, the CDR3 is TGTGCCAGCAGCTTAGGACAGGCCCCCCCTCAAGAGACCCAGTACTTC. This chain links TRBV11-3 with TRBJ2-5; D might be TRBD1 (6 bases). The CDR3 runs to 16 residues. Trimming pared 1 base from V and 2 bases from J, leaving 14 bases between. Germline values: CDR1 SGHNT, CDR2 YENEEA.

This clonotype was detected ten times or more. This sequence joins TRBV19 and TRBJ2-7; D remains unclear. The CDR3 is 15 amino acids. CDR1 and CDR2 (germline): LNHDA, SQIVND (reference sequence). Trimming shortened V by 4 bases and J by 2 bases, and 15 bases separated the two germline ends. CDR3 DNA: TGTGCCAGTAGTACCCGGGCAGTATACACCTACGAGCAGTACTTC. Translating it yields CASSTRAVYTYEQYF.

This clonotype has just a few counts. The chain recombines TRBV3-1 with TRBJ2-2; possible D gene TRBD1, 5 bases. The CDR3 is made up of 14 amino acids. In germline, CDR1 is LGHDT, CDR2 YNNKEL (reference sequence). Between the trimmed V and J ends, which lost 1 base and 3 bases, there was a span of 6 bases. The CDR3 nucleotides read TGTGCCAGCAGCCAAGCCAGGGACACCGGGGAGCTGTTTTTT. This sequence encodes CASSQARDTGELFF. The full variable domain, completed using reference TRBV3-1 and TRBJ2-2, is DTAVSQTPKYLVTQMGNDKSIKCEQNLGHDTMYWYKQDSKKFLKIMFSYNNKELIINETVPNRFSPKSPDKAHLNLHINSLELGDSAVYFCASSQARDTGELFFGEGSRLTVL.

A few counts support this clonotype. This chain links TRBV6-1 with TRBJ2-6; no clear D gene. This CDR3 region has 15 residues. Looked up from germline, CDR1 is MNHNS and CDR2 is SASEGT. Deletions cut 1 base from V and 0 bases from J, with 4 bases between. CDR3 protein: CASSEGDSGANVLTF. CDR3 DNA sequence: TGTGCCAGCAGTGAAGGGGACTCTGGGGCCAACGTCCTGACTTTC.

This chain joins TRBV6-5 and TRBJ1-3; 9 bases fit TRBD1. There are 14 residues in the CDR3. V trimming: 7 bases; J trimming: 6 bases; junction bases outside the gene matches: 7. Germline assignment: CDR1 MNHEY and CDR2 SVGAGI. CDR3 loop: CASTWTGAANTIYF. CDR3 nucleotides: TGTGCCAGCACTTGGACAGGGGCTGCAAACACCATATATTTT.

As regards this clonotype: One junction end disagrees with the germline gene, perhaps due to a read error. The rearrangement joins TRBV12-3 or TRBV12-4 to TRBJ2-5; 11 bases align to TRBD2. There are 15 residues in the CDR3. The CDR3 DNA sequence: TGTGCCAGCAGTCCGGGACTAGCGGCGCAAGAGACCGAGGACTTC. Translated, it gives CASSPGLAAQETEDF.

This clonotype was seen repeatedly, ten times or more. J is TRBJ1-1 and V is TRBV27, with a possible D match to TRBD1 (6 bases). Trimming took 3 bases from V and 4 from J, leaving 12 bases between them. The CDR3 has 14 residues. From germline, CDR1 is MNHEY and CDR2 SMNVEV (reference sequence). As DNA, the CDR3 is TGTGCCAGCAGTTTTGGGGGGCTTCGCACTGAAGCTTTCTTT. The encoded protein is CASSFGGLRTEAFF.